The source of this TCR beta chain is a study of blood T cell repertoires in COVID-19. Study context: Acute and convalescent COVID-19 specimens originated in the United States, Italy and Spain. PBMCs, B-cell-depleted T cells, or T cells were the source of the cDNA or gDNA that made up the material.

The CDR3 consists of 15 residues. The V gene's germline CDR1 is GTSNPN and CDR2 SVGIG (reference sequence). Trimming cost V 0 bases and J 11 bases; bases outside gene matches: 11. In the authors' methods: It was from reference gene primer amplification that nucleated cell counts were estimated. Profiled with immunoSEQ multiplex PCR; TCRdb holds only in-frame clones, not every one. The V and J calls and clone size were taken over from that table, and D and trimming were inferred from the DNA. The sample includes approximately 200,000 clones, 80% to 90% of them seen just once. The receptor was derived from a man aged 60 to 69 who had recovered from COVID-19. Material for sequencing was peripheral blood. This chain links TRBV30 with TRBJ1-1; 11 bases agree with TRBD1. The CDR3 loop reads CAWSVLRDRGFGAFF. The CDR3 DNA is TGTGCCTGGAGTGTACTGCGGGACAGGGGGTTCGGGGCTTTCTTT.